The 3 T cell receptor beta chains below all came from one sample that was sequenced in a study of blood T cell repertoires in COVID-19. The assay was immunoSEQ multiplex PCR, and TCRdb's table has in-frame clones only and misses some. The sample holds more than 90,000 clones, 85% seen once. The sample consisted of peripheral blood. The receptors here all came from a woman aged 70-85 years with active or convalescent COVID-19.

This chain links TRBV5-6 with TRBJ2-1; 9 bases fit TRBD1. The CDR3 loop spans 15 amino acids. Looked up from germline, CDR1 is SGHDT and CDR2 is YYEEEE. Unmatched junction bases numbered 4, after V lost 3 bases and J lost 3 bases. CDR3 DNA sequence: TGTGCCAGCAGCTCCCCGGGACAGGGCTACAATGAGCAGTTCTTC. Protein product: CASSSPGQGYNEQFF.

The sample holds one count of this clone. The chain has TRBV6-5 and TRBJ1-5; 8 nucleotides agree with TRBD1. Germline V lookup: CDR1 MNHEY, CDR2 SVGAGI. Germline trimming cut 6 bases from V and 3 bases from J; bases unmatched to any gene: 1. This CDR3 contains 13 residues. The CDR3 coding sequence is TGTGCCAGCAGGACAGGGGACAATCAGCCCCAGCATTTT. Translating it yields CASRTGDNQPQHF.

The gene calls are TRBV6-1 and TRBJ2-7, with 12 bases lining up with TRBD2. The CDR3 has 16 residues. CDR1 is MNHNS and CDR2 is SASEGT in the germline V gene. The junction had 7 bases not matched to a gene; V was cut back by 4 bases and J by 3 bases. This CDR3 is CASSGSSGRAIYEQYF. In DNA form, the CDR3 reads TGTGCCAGCAGTGGCTCTAGCGGGAGGGCCATCTACGAGCAGTACTTC.